The 32 T cell receptor beta chains given below trace back to one sample, sequenced in a study of molecular identifiers for immune sequencing clone quantification. TCRdb reanalysed the PCR reads using MiXCR and keeps one entry per CDR3 protein. The table shows approximately 630,000 distinct CDR3 sequences, with over 25% occurring only once. The sequenced material came from naive CD8+ T cells from blood, with Jurkat cell RNA spiked in. Stated subset: FACS-sorted CD8+CD4-CCR7+CD45RA+ naive T cells. Source of these receptors: a human donor in good health. Some libraries in this study had Jurkat cell RNA spiked in.

The chain carries TRBV14 and TRBJ2-7; 8 nucleotides align to TRBD1. V gave up 7 bases and J gave up 3 bases; unmatched junction bases: 11. The CDR3 covers 15 residues. Germline CDR1 SGHDN, CDR2 FVKESK. The CDR3 reads CASTPGQVSHYEQYF. CDR3 sequence (DNA): TGTGCCAGCACCCCGGGACAGGTCTCCCACTACGAGCAGTACTTC.

The table lists this clonotype with many counts. CDR3 coding DNA: TGTGCCAGCAGCCCTGAGGGGGCGGGGGGGAAGAATCCAGATACGCAGTATTTT. It codes for CASSPEGAGGKNPDTQYF. The chain joins TRBV7-9 to TRBJ2-3; 9 nucleotides line up with TRBD2. The CDR3 has 18 amino acids. V was pared by 5 bases and J by 4 bases, with 16 bases of the junction left unmatched. Germline V lookup: CDR1 SEHNR, CDR2 FQNEAQ (reference sequence).

Concerning this clonotype: A much bigger clone sits one base away, suggesting this may be a read error. The rearrangement links TRBV30 to TRBJ2-7; D is unclear. CDR3 length: 12 residues. Trimming stripped 1 base from V and 0 bases from J, with 4 bases between. The germline gives CDR1 GTSNPN, CDR2 SVGIG (reference sequence). In DNA form, the CDR3 reads TGTGCCTGGAGTGAACCCTCCTACGAGCAGTACTTC. Translated, it gives CAWSEPSYEQYF.

A remark on this clonotype: A much bigger clone sits one base away, suggesting this may be a read error. CDR3 sequence: CASSFDRDTEAFF. The CDR3 DNA reads TGTGCCAGCAGCTTTGACAGGGACACTGAAGCTTTCTTT. The chain combines TRBV7-9 with TRBJ1-1, with 7 bases that match TRBD1. Per the germline V gene, CDR1 is SEHNR and CDR2 is FQNEAQ (reference sequence). Trimming removed 3 bases from V and 3 bases from J; junction bases left unmatched: 1. The CDR3 consists of 13 residues.

As regards this clonotype: Since no conserved phenylalanine or tryptophan closes the CDR3, a read error is the likely cause. The chain has TRBV7-2 and TRBJ2-3; D gene ambiguous. The germline V gene has CDR1 SGHTA and CDR2 FQGNSA. The CDR3 length is 13 residues. The V and J ends lost 4 bases and 2 bases respectively, with 7 bases between them. CDR3 loop: CASSWALTDTQYS. CDR3 DNA: TGTGCCAGCAGCTGGGCTCTCACAGATACGCAGTATTCT.

The table lists this clonotype with many counts. The chain recombines TRBV6-6 with TRBJ2-3; either TRBD1 or TRBD2 may supply D (5 bases each). CDR3 length: 14 residues. Germline V gene data show CDR1 as MNHNY and CDR2 as SVGAGI (reference sequence). V dropped 3 bases and J dropped 3 bases, with 10 bases sitting between them. The CDR3 region is CASSYTGQTDTQYF. CDR3 DNA: TGTGCCAGCAGTTATACGGGGCAAACAGATACGCAGTATTTT.

This clonotype came up many times. The gene calls are TRBV2 and TRBJ2-3; TRBD1 matches at 8 bases. Trimming removed 7 bases from V and 2 bases from J; junction bases left unmatched: 2. The CDR3 has 13 amino acids. The germline V gene has CDR1 SNHLY and CDR2 FYNNEI. CDR3: CASTGGITDTQYF. CDR3 bases: TGTGCCAGCACAGGGGGCATCACAGATACGCAGTATTTT.

This clonotype has only a few counts. This chain joins TRBV5-5 and TRBJ2-1, with D possibly matching TRBD1 (5 bases). The CDR3 sequence is 13 residues long. Germline values: CDR1 SGHKS, CDR2 YYEKEE (reference sequence). The ends were cut back, 4 bases at V and 7 bases at J, with 12 bases in the middle. CDR3 region: CASSRQGLNEQFF. In DNA form, the CDR3 reads TGTGCCAGCAGCCGGCAGGGATTAAATGAGCAGTTCTTC.

The table lists this clonotype with a few counts. CDR3 residues: CASSYARGLETANPYEQYF. CDR3 in DNA: TGTGCCAGCAGTTACGCCCGGGGTCTGGAAACAGCAAATCCCTACGAGCAGTACTTC. V gene TRBV6-2 or TRBV6-3 combines with J gene TRBJ2-7; maybe TRBD2 (5 bases). Trimming stripped 2 bases from V and 2 bases from J, with 25 bases between. The V gene's germline CDR1 is MNHEY and CDR2 SVGEGT. The CDR3 is 19 residues long.

As concerns this clonotype: A read error is possible here, since a much larger clone lies one base away. V is TRBV7-9 and J is TRBJ2-5, with D uncertain. Germline V CDR1 and CDR2: SEHNR, FQNEAQ (reference sequence). V was shortened by 4 bases and J by 10 bases, with 22 bases between the two germline ends. CDR3 length equals 15 residues. The CDR3 region is CASSSPHYDPVVQYF. In DNA, the CDR3 is TGTGCCAGCAGCTCGCCACACTACGACCCGGTGGTCCAGTACTTC.

The rearrangement joins TRBV6-5 to TRBJ2-7, with a possible D match to TRBD1 (6 bases). V was cut by 9 bases and J by 4 bases, with 16 bases left in between. The germline CDR1 and CDR2 sequences are MNHEY and SVGAGI. The CDR3 runs 13 residues. Here the CDR3 reads CASGPGDRYEQYF. The CDR3 DNA reads as TGTGCCAGTGGGCCAGGGGACCGATACGAGCAGTACTTC.

The rearrangement joins TRBV30 to TRBJ2-7; D perhaps matches TRBD2 (5 bases). Germline assignment: CDR1 GTSNPN and CDR2 SVGIG (reference sequence). The CDR3 covers 14 residues. CDR3 sequence reads: CALDGVGYHYEQYF. The CDR3, as DNA: TGTGCTCTGGACGGGGTGGGATATCACTACGAGCAGTACTTC.

J is TRBJ2-1 and V is TRBV24-1, with 7 bases fitting TRBD2. The junction had 8 bases not matched to a gene; V was cut back by 7 bases and J by 0 bases. CDR1 is KGHDR, CDR2 SFDVKD, per germline. The CDR3 has 16 amino acids. DNA of the CDR3: TGTGCCACCAGGACCATCGGCGGGGGCTCCTACAATGAGCAGTTCTTC. This sequence encodes CATRTIGGGSYNEQFF.

This clonotype was recorded many times. The chain employs TRBV4-1 and TRBJ2-2; D is tentatively TRBD1 or TRBD2 (5 bases each). Germline CDR1 and CDR2: MGHRA and YSYEKL. Trimming shortened V by 3 bases and J by 3 bases, and 8 bases separated the two germline ends. There are 14 residues in the CDR3. The CDR3 nucleotides are TGCGCCAGCAGCCAGGGACCTTACACCGGGGAGCTGTTTTTT. Encoded protein: CASSQGPYTGELFF.

The chain links TRBV7-6 to TRBJ1-3; TRBD1 agrees at 7 bases. This CDR3 comprises 17 residues. V gave up 7 bases and J gave up 0 bases; unmatched junction bases: 12. Germline V gene data show CDR1 as SGHVS and CDR2 as FNYEAQ. This CDR3 reads CASIDGTADGSGNTIYF. The CDR3 nucleotides read TGTGCCAGCATCGACGGGACAGCTGATGGCTCTGGAAACACCATATATTTT.

The V gene is TRBV30, the J gene TRBJ1-2; tentatively, D is TRBD1 (5 bases). The germline V and J ends were trimmed by 0 bases and 8 bases, with 19 bases remaining between them. CDR1 and CDR2 from the germline V gene are GTSNPN and SVGIG (reference sequence). There are 15 residues in the CDR3. CDR3 region: CAWSVWGSRGDGYTF. CDR3 bases: TGTGCCTGGAGTGTATGGGGCAGCCGAGGGGACGGCTACACCTTC. Full variable domain (outside the CDR3, taken from reference TRBV30 and TRBJ1-2): SQTIHQWPATLVQPVGSPLSLECTVEGTSNPNLYWYRQAAGRGLQLLFYSVGIGQISSEVPQNLSASRPQDRQFILSSKKLLLSDSGFYLCAWSVWGSRGDGYTFGSGTRLTVV.

Concerning this clonotype itself: Its ends do not fully match the called genes, so a read error is possible. The chain carries TRBV23-1 and TRBJ1-2; TRBD1 might be the D (6 bases). TRBV23-1 is an ORF; its function is uncertain. The CDR3 totals 9 residues. CDR3 in DNA: TGCGCCAATGCGGGGGCAAGAGGCTTC. This encodes CANAGARGF.

This clonotype was counted between two and nine times. This may arise from a read error, as a much more abundant clone is one base away. This rearrangement joins TRBV4-3 to TRBJ2-1, with D unresolved. The length of the CDR3 is 16 residues. V was pared by 4 bases and J by 6 bases, with 19 bases between. Germline assignment: CDR1 LGHNA and CDR2 YSLEER. CDR3 sequence: CASSPKVAMPCNEQFF. Written as DNA, the CDR3 is TGCGCCAGCAGCCCGAAGGTAGCTATGCCCTGCAATGAGCAGTTCTTC.

About this clonotype itself: A clone one base away is much larger, so this may be a read error. The rearrangement links TRBV5-6 to TRBJ2-5; 7 bases agree with TRBD2. There are 15 residues in the CDR3. Germline CDR1 and CDR2: SGHDT and YYEEEE. CDR3 residues: CASGGEAGLEETQCF. Written as DNA, the CDR3 is TGTGCCAGTGGGGGGGAAGCGGGGCTCGAAGAGACCCAGTGCTTC.

This clonotype came up many times. The CDR3 spells CASSYNSMGQAEYYGYTF. In DNA, the CDR3 is TGTGCCAGCAGTTACAACTCTATGGGGCAGGCGGAATACTATGGCTACACCTTC. The chain has TRBV6-6 and TRBJ1-2; weak D call: TRBD1 (5 bases). V was shortened by 2 bases and J by 3 bases, with 22 bases between the two germline ends. The CDR3 runs 18 residues. CDR1 and CDR2 (germline): MNHNY, SVGAGI (reference sequence).

The sample holds many counts of this clonotype. V usage is TRBV4-3 and J usage is TRBJ2-1; 7 bases are a match to TRBD2. CDR1 and CDR2 from the germline V gene are LGHNA and YSLEER. This CDR3 is built from 15 residues. Trimming at V came to 0 bases and at J to 4 bases, leaving 3 bases not matched to a gene. The CDR3 DNA reads as TGCGCCAGCAGCCAAGATCCACTAGCGTACAATGAGCAGTTCTTC. Its protein product is CASSQDPLAYNEQFF.

There are many counts of this clonotype. The rearrangement links TRBV4-1 to TRBJ2-5; no reliable D call. V gave up 1 base and J gave up 2 bases, with 8 bases separating them. The CDR3 has 14 amino acids. CDR1 MGHRA and CDR2 YSYEKL come from the germline V gene. The CDR3 region has the DNA TGCGCCAGCAGCCAAGTACGGTTACAAGAGACCCAGTACTTC. This encodes CASSQVRLQETQYF.

This clonotype appeared a few times. This chain connects TRBV5-1 to TRBJ2-7, with 7 bases lining up with TRBD1. Germline values: CDR1 SGHRS, CDR2 YFSETQ. The CDR3 has 15 amino acids. Trimming took 0 bases from V and 5 from J; bases not matched to a gene: 8. Here the CDR3 DNA reads TGCGCCAGCAGCTTGGGGGCAGGGGGATCTAACGAGCAGTACTTC. Residues: CASSLGAGGSNEQYF.

This clonotype was recorded many times. The V gene is TRBV20-1, the J gene TRBJ2-3; 8 bases line up with TRBD2. The J segment lost 4 bases and the V segment lost 0 bases, leaving 9 bases of the junction unmatched. The germline CDR1 and CDR2 sequences are DFQATT and SNEGSKA (reference sequence). This CDR3 region has 16 residues. The CDR3, as DNA: TGCAGTGCTAGAGATTACCGGGGGACTAGTGCAGATACGCAGTATTTT. Translated: CSARDYRGTSADTQYF.

This clonotype was detected a few times. The rearrangement links TRBV20-1 to TRBJ2-3; 9 bases map to TRBD1. V lost 0 bases, J lost 2 bases, and 9 bases stayed unmatched. The CDR3 covers 17 residues. CDR1 is DFQATT and CDR2 is SNEGSKA in the germline V gene (reference sequence). The CDR3 DNA reads TGCAGTGCTAGAGACCCAGACAGGGGGTGGATCACAGATACGCAGTATTTT. Translating gives CSARDPDRGWITDTQYF.

This clonotype was recorded many times. An end of the junction does not agree with germline; a read error may underlie this. This chain connects TRBV6-2 or TRBV6-3 to TRBJ1-5; D is possibly TRBD1 (5 bases). CDR1 is MNHEY, CDR2 SVGEGT, per germline. The CDR3 runs to 14 residues. Written as DNA, the CDR3 is TGTGCCACCAGTTATCTAGGGGGCAATCAGCCCCAGCATTTT. Amino acids: CATSYLGGNQPQHF.

This clonotype was observed many times. The V gene is TRBV10-3, the J gene TRBJ2-7; D gene uncertain. The germline V and J ends were trimmed by 2 bases and 5 bases, with 7 bases remaining between them. This CDR3 is 12 amino acids long. Germline V gives CDR1 ENHRY, CDR2 SYGVKD. CDR3 residues: CAISEVQNEQYF. The CDR3 nucleotides read TGTGCCATCAGTGAGGTTCAGAACGAGCAGTACTTC.

The table lists this clonotype with many counts. V usage is TRBV28 and J usage is TRBJ2-4; D unclear. The CDR3 sequence is 14 residues long. Trimming took 3 bases from V and 2 from J, leaving 8 bases between them. Germline CDR1 and CDR2: MDHEN and SYDVKM. CDR3 region: CASSFRGPKNIQYF. For the CDR3, the DNA is TGTGCCAGCAGTTTTAGAGGACCCAAAAACATTCAGTACTTC.

This clonotype was detected ten times or more. The CDR3 DNA reads TGTGCCAGCAGCTATATCTCAGATACGCAGTATTTT. Its translation is CASSYISDTQYF. The genes are TRBV7-2 and TRBJ2-3; the D is unclear. The CDR3 contains 12 residues. CDR1 is SGHTA and CDR2 is FQGNSA in the germline V gene. V lost 4 bases, J lost 4 bases, and 6 bases lay in between.

Note on this clonotype: A read error may produce the germline difference seen at one junction end. The chain joins TRBV5-8 to TRBJ1-4; 7 bases are a match to TRBD1. Per the germline V gene, CDR1 is SGHTS and CDR2 is YDEGEE. The CDR3 runs to 18 residues. The CDR3 loop reads CASSSGQDLVATNEKLLF. CDR3 DNA sequence: TGTGCCAGCAGCTCCGGACAGGACCTAGTTGCAACTAATGAAAAACTGCTTTTT.

A word on this clonotype: This may stem from a read error, because a much larger clone lies one nucleotide away. The rearrangement links TRBV5-6 to TRBJ2-7; 9 nucleotides match TRBD2. CDR1 is SGHDT, CDR2 YYEEEE, per germline. The CDR3 has 13 residues. As DNA, the CDR3 is TGTGCCAGCAGCTTTGCGGGGGGGCACGAGGAGTACTTC. It codes for CASSFAGGHEEYF.

This clonotype was counted between two and nine times. This rearrangement joins TRBV7-9 to TRBJ2-7; D ambiguous. Trimming removed 5 bases at V and 4 bases at J, with 15 bases between. The CDR3 loop spans 14 amino acids. In germline, CDR1 is SEHNR, CDR2 FQNEAQ (reference sequence). In DNA, the CDR3 is TGTGCCAGCAGCACAGAAGTAAGGATTTACGAGCAGTACTTC. It yields the protein CASSTEVRIYEQYF.